Below, one T cell receptor (beta chain) is given with its context. These data are taken from a study of somatic mutations in cytotoxic T cells in rheumatoid arthritis. Using immunoSEQ multiplex PCR, the repertoire was profiled, and TCRdb retains in-frame clones only, with some absent. The sample consists of fewer than 12,000 clones, roughly 73% of them appearing once. The receptor comes from a man aged 55 to 70 in good health. Sequences were obtained from CD8+ T cells sorted from blood.

In nucleotides, the CDR3 is TGTGCCTGGAGTGTCTCAGCATACGAGCAGTTCTTC. This gives the protein CAWSVSAYEQFF. The chain combines TRBV30 with TRBJ2-1; D is ambiguous. Per germline, CDR1 GTSNPN and CDR2 SVGIG (reference sequence). The CDR3 covers 12 residues. V gave up 0 bases and J gave up 10 bases, with 10 bases separating them.